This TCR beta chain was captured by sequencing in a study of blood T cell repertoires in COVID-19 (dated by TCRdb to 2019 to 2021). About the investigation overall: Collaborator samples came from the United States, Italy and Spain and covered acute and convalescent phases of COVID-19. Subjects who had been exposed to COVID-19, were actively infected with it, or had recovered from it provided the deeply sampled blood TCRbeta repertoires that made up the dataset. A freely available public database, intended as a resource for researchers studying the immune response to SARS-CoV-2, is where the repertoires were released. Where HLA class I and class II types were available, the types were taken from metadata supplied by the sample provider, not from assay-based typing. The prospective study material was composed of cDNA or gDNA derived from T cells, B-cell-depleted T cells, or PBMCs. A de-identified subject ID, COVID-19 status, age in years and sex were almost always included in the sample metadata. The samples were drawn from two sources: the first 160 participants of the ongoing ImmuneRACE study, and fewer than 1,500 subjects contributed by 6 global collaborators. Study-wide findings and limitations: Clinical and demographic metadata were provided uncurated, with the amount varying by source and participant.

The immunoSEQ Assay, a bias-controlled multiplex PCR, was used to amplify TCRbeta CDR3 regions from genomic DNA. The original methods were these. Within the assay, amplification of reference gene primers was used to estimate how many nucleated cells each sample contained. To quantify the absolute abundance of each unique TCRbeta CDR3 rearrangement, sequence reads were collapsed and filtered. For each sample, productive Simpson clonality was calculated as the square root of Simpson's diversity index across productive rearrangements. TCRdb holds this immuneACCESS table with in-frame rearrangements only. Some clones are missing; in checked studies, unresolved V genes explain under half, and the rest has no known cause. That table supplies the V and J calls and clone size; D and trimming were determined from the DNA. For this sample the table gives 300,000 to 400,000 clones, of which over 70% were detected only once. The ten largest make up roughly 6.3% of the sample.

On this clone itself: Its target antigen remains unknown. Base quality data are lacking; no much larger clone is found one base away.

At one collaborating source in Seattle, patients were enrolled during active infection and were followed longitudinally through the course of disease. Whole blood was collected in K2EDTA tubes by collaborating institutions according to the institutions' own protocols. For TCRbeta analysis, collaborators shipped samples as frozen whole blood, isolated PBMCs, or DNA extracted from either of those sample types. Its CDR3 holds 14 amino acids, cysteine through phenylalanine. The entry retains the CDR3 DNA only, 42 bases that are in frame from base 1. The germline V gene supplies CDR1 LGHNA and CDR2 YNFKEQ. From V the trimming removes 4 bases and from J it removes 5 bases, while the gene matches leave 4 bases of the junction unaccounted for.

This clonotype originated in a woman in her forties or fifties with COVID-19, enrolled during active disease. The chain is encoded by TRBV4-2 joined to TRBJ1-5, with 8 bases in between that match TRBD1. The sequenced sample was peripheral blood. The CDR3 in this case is CASSPDRGDQPQHF. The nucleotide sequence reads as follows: TGTGCCAGCAGCCCTGACAGGGGAGATCAGCCCCAGCATTTT.